This T cell receptor beta chain was captured by sequencing in a study of cytomegalovirus exposure and HLA in healthy donors. General study points: Presence/absence analyses assumed roughly uniform sequencing depth across donors, which may not hold. TCR beta V- and J-gene trimming was later associated with a missense DCLRE1C variant.

Looked up from germline, CDR1 is KGHSH and CDR2 is LQKENI. CDR3 length: 14 amino acids. V shed 0 bases and J shed 3 bases, with 9 bases lying between them. Primers included in the PCR were 60 Vbeta and 13 Jbeta primers. Clones were read by immunoSEQ multiplex PCR, and TCRdb kept only the in-frame ones, dropping some. There are some 130,000 clones in the sample; about 74% occur only once, and around 2% lies in the top ten. There were likely unrecorded immune exposures, though donors were nominally healthy when sampled. On this clone: Antigen: not known.

The sequence was collected from a man aged 25 to 40 in good health and CMV-seronegative. The V gene is TRBV18, the J gene TRBJ2-7; D ambiguous. The specimen was PBMCs. CDR3 sequence reads: CASSPPGLNYEQYF. The DNA for the CDR3 is TGTGCCAGCTCACCACCGGGCCTAAACTACGAGCAGTACTTC.